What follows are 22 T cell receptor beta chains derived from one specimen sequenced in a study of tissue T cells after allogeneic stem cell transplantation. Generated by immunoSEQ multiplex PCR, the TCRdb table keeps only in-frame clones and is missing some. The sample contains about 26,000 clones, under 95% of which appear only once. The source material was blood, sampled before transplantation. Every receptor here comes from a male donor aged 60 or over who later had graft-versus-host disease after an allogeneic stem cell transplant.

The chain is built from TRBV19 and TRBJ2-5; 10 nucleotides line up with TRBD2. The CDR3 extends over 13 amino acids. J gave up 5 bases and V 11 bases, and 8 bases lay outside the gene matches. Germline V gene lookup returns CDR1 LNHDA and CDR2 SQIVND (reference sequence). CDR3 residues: CACAASGSETQYF. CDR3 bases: TGTGCCTGTGCGGCTAGCGGGAGTGAGACCCAGTACTTC.

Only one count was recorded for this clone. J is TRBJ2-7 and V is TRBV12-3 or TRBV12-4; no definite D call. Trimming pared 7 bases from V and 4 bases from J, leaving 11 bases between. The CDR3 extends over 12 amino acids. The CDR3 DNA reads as TGTGCCAGCACGCTTTTGGGATACGAGCAGTACTTC. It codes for CASTLLGYEQYF.

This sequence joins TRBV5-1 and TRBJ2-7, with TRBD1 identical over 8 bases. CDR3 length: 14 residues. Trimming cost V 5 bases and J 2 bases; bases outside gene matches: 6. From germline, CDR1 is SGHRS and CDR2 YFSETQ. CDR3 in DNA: TGCGCCAGCAGATCCGGGACAGGCCCCTACGAGCAGTACTTC. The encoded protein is CASRSGTGPYEQYF.

The chain's CDR3 is CASSSGAKTQYF. CDR3 sequence (DNA): TGCGCCAGCAGCTCAGGGGCGAAGACCCAGTACTTC. The chain combines TRBV5-1 with TRBJ2-5; a possible D gene is TRBD1 (6 bases). V lost 3 bases, J lost 6 bases, and 9 bases lay in between. The CDR3 extends over 12 amino acids. CDR1 and CDR2 (germline): SGHRS, YFSETQ.

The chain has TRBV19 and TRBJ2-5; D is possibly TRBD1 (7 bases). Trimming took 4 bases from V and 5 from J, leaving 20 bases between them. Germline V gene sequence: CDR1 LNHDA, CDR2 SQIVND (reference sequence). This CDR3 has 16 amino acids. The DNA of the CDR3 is TGTGCCAGTAGTACAACTGGGGACAGTCGGGGGGAGACCCAGTACTTC. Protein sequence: CASSTTGDSRGETQYF.

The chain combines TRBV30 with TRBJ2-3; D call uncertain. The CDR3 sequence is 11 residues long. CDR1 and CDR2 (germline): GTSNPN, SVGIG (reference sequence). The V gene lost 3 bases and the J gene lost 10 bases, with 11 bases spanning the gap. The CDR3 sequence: CAWRTAAAQYF. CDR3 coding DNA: TGTGCCTGGAGAACGGCAGCTGCGCAGTATTTT.

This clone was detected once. As DNA, the CDR3 is TGTGCCAGCAGCTTAGTTACGGCCGGGGAGCTGTTTTTT. Its protein product is CASSLVTAGELFF. The rearrangement uses TRBV11-3 and TRBJ2-2; D not certain. Trimming pared 1 base from V and 6 bases from J, leaving 6 bases between. Looked up from germline, CDR1 is SGHNT and CDR2 is YENEEA. This CDR3 region has 13 residues.

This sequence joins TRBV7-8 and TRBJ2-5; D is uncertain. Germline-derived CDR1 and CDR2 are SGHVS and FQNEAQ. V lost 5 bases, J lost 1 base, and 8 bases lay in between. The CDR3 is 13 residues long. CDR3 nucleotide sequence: TGTGCCAGCAGCCCCACGGGCCAAGAGACCCAGTACTTC. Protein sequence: CASSPTGQETQYF. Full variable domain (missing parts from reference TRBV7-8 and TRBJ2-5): GAGVSQSPRYKVAKRGQDVALRCDPISGHVSLFWYQQALGQGPEFLTYFQNEAQLDKSGLPSDRFFAERPEGSVSTLKIQRTQQEDSAVYLCASSPTGQETQYFGPGTRLLVL.

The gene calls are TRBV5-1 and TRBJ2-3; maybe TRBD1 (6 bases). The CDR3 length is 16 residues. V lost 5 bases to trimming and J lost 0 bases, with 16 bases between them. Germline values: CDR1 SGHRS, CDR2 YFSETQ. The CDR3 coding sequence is TGCGCCAGCAGTAAAAGACAGGAGAGAAGCACAGATACGCAGTATTTT. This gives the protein CASSKRQERSTDTQYF.

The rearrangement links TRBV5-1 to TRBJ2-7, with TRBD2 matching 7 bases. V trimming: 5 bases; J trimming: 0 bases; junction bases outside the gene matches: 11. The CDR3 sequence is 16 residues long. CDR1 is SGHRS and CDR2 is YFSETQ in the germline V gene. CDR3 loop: CASSPGGPLSSYEQYF. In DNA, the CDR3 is TGCGCCAGCAGTCCGGGGGGACCACTGAGCTCCTACGAGCAGTACTTC. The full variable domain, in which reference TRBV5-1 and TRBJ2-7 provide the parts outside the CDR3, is KAGVTQTPRYLIKTRGQQVTLSCSPISGHRSVSWYQQTPGQGLQFLFEYFSETQRNKGNFPGRFSGRQFSNSRSEMNVSTLELGDSALYLCASSPGGPLSSYEQYFGPGTRLTVT.

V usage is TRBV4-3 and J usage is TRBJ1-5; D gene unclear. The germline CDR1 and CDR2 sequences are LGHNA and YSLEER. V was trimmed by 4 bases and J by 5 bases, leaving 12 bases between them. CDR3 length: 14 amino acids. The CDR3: CASSPGVRDQPQHF. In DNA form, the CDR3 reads TGCGCCAGCAGCCCGGGAGTCCGGGATCAGCCCCAGCATTTT.

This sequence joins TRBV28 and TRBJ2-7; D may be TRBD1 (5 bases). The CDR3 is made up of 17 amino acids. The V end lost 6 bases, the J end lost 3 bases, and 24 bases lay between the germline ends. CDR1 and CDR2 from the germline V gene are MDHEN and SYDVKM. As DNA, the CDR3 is TGTGCCAGCAGCCCAACCCTGCTTAGGACACAGCGCTACGAGCAGTACTTC. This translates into CASSPTLLRTQRYEQYF.

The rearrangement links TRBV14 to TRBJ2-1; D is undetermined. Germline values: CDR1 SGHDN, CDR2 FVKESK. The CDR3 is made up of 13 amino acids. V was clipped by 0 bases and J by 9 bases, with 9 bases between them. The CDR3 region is CASSQDLRSEQFF. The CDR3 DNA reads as TGTGCCAGCAGCCAAGATCTTCGGAGTGAGCAGTTCTTC.

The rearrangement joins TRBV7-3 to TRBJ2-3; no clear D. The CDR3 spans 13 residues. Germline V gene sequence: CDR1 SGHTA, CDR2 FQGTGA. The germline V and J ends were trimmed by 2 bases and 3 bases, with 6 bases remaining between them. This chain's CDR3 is CASSLLRTDTQYF. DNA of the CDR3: TGTGCCAGCAGCTTATTGCGAACAGATACGCAGTATTTT.

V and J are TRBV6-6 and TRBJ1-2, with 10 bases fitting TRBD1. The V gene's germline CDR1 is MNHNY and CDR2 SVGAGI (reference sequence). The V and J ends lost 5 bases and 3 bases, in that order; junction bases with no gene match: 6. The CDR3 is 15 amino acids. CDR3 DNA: TGTGCCAGCAGTGGTGACAGGGGGCAGGACTATGGCTACACCTTC. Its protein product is CASSGDRGQDYGYTF.

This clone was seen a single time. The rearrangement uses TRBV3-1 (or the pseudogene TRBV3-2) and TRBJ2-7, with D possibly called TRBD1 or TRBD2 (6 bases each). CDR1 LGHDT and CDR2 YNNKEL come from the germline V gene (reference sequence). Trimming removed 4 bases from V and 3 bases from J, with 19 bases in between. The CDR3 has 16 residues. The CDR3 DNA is TGTGCCAGCAGCCGCCGAACGGGGGCGCGGAGCTACGAGCAGTACTTC. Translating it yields CASSRRTGARSYEQYF.

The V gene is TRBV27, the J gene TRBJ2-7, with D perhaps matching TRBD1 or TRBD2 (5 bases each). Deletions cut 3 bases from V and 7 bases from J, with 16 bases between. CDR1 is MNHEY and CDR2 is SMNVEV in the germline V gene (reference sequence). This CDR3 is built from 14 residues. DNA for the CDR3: TGTGCCAGCAGTTTGAGGGGCGGATTAGGAGAGCAGTACTTC. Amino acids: CASSLRGGLGEQYF.

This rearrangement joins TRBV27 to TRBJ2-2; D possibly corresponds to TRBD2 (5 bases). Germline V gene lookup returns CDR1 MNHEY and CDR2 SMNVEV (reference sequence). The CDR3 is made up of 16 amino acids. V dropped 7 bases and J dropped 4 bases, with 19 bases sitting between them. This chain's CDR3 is CASTMRGSAFTGELFF. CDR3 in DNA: TGTGCCAGCACCATGAGAGGGTCGGCCTTCACCGGGGAGCTGTTTTTT.

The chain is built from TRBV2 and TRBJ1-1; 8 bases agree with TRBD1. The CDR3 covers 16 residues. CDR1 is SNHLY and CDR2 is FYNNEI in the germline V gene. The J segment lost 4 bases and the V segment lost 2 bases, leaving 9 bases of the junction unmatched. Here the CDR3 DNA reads TGTGCCAGCAGTGAATTCGCGGGACAGGCGGTCACTGAAGCTTTCTTT. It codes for CASSEFAGQAVTEAFF.

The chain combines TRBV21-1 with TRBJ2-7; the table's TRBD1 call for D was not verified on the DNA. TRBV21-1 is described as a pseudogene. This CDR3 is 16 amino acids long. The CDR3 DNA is TGTGCCAGCAGCAAAGGTTACAGGGGTCCAAACTACGAGCAGTACTTC. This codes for CASSKGYRGPNYEQYF.

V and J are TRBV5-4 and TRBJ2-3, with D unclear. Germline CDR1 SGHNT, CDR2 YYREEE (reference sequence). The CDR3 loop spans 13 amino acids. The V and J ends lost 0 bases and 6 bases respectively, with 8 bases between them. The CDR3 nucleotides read TGTGCCAGCAGCTTGGACTTTGCGGATACGCAGTATTTT. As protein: CASSLDFADTQYF. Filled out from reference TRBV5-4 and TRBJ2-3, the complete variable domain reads ETGVTQSPTHLIKTRGQQVTLRCSSQSGHNTVSWYQQALGQGPQFIFQYYREEENGRGNFPPRFSGLQFPNYSSELNVNALELDDSALYLCASSLDFADTQYFGPGTRLTVL.

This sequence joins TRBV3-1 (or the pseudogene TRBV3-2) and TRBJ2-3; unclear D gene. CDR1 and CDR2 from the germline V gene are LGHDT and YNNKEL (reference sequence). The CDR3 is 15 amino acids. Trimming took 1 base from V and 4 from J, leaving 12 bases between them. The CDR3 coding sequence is TGTGCCAGCAGCCAAGTAAGCTATGCGGCAGATACGCAGTATTTT. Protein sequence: CASSQVSYAADTQYF.